Below, 11 T cell receptor beta chains from the same sample are listed, as sequenced in a study of regulatory T cells in long-lasting Graves disease (dated by TCRdb to 2020 to 2022). Receptors were amplified or captured by multiplex PCR. The sample was run on an Illumina HiSeq 4000. iRepertoire HTBI primers and Arm-PCR amplification of CDR3 regions were used to construct TCR beta libraries. TCRdb ran its own pipeline on the public reads, namely fastp trimming at Q25 and MiXCR clone calling, and kept in-frame beta chains. Each CDR3 protein gets just one entry, which takes the most common genes and DNA from the rows behind it. The table for this sample lists 350,000 to 500,000 distinct CDR3 sequences; around 23% of them were counted only once. The ten largest clonotypes hold about 13% of the sample. The time point tag for this specimen amounts to: persistent/refractory GD, antithyroid drugs over 5 years with positive TRAb. For both TCR sequencing and RNA sequencing, RNA was extracted from PBMCs in TRIzol.

The material sequenced was peripheral blood mononuclear cells (PBMCs), taken when the disease was refractory, from a patient treated with antithyroid drugs. The receptor set was obtained from a female donor with Graves disease.

This clonotype was picked up one time. This clone may be a read error of a much larger clone one base away. The rearrangement uses TRBV4-1 and TRBJ2-5; 7 bases line up with TRBD1. Unmatched junction bases numbered 17, after V lost 5 bases and J lost 2 bases. From germline, CDR1 is MGHRA and CDR2 YSYEKL. The CDR3 is 18 amino acids. CDR3 in amino acids: CASSGHRGPTGEQETQYF. For the CDR3, the DNA is TGCGCCAGCAGCGGGCACCGGGGCCCTACAGGGGAACAAGAGACCCAGTACTTC.

This clonotype appeared many times. The V and J genes are TRBV27 and TRBJ2-5; a possible D gene is TRBD2 (5 bases). The germline V gene has CDR1 MNHEY and CDR2 SMNVEV (reference sequence). The germline V and J ends were trimmed by 5 bases and 3 bases, with 19 bases remaining between them. The CDR3 spans 16 residues. In DNA form, the CDR3 reads TGTGCCAGCAGTAGGACCTTCCGAGGGCGGAAAGAGACCCAGTACTTC. This gives the protein CASSRTFRGRKETQYF.

This rearrangement joins TRBV7-9 to TRBJ1-3; D may be TRBD1 (6 bases). Germline V gene lookup returns CDR1 SEHNR and CDR2 FQNEAQ (reference sequence). The CDR3 length is 14 residues. V was pared by 3 bases and J by 4 bases, with 10 bases between. CDR3 DNA sequence: TGTGCCAGCAGCTTTGTCAGGGGAGGAAACACCATATATTTT. It specifies CASSFVRGGNTIYF.

This clonotype was recorded at least ten times. DNA of the CDR3: TGTGCCAGCAGTTACGAGGGATCAGGGTATGGCTACACCTTC. Its protein product is CASSYEGSGYGYTF. This chain connects TRBV6-5 to TRBJ1-2, with D possibly matching TRBD1 (5 bases). CDR3 size: 14 residues. V shed 2 bases and J shed 5 bases, with 12 bases lying between them. Germline CDR1 MNHEY, CDR2 SVGAGI.

In this sample, this clonotype turned up many times. The chain carries TRBV27 and TRBJ2-2, with D unresolved. The V gene's germline CDR1 is MNHEY and CDR2 SMNVEV (reference sequence). The V end was cut by 2 bases, the J end by 6 bases, with 7 bases between. The CDR3 is made up of 13 amino acids. This chain's CDR3 is CASSLGWPGELFF. CDR3 sequence (DNA): TGTGCCAGCAGTTTAGGATGGCCCGGGGAGCTGTTTTTT.

This clonotype was detected a few times. The gene calls are TRBV10-3 and TRBJ2-7; possibly TRBD2 for D (5 bases). CDR3 size: 14 residues. In germline, CDR1 is ENHRY, CDR2 SYGVKD. The V end was cut by 4 bases, the J end by 0 bases, with 10 bases between. CDR3 region: CAISASGSSYEQYF. The DNA of the CDR3 is TGTGCCATCAGTGCCAGCGGTAGCTCCTACGAGCAGTACTTC.

The chain carries TRBV15 and TRBJ2-2, with TRBD1 matching over 9 bases. CDR3 length equals 19 residues. Germline CDR1 LNHNV, CDR2 YYDKDF (reference sequence). The trim removed 3 bases at V and 0 bases at J, leaving 11 bases unmatched. The CDR3 DNA sequence: TGTGCCACCAGCAGGGATTACGGACAGGGGAAAACGAACACCGGGGAGCTGTTTTTT. This codes for CATSRDYGQGKTNTGELFF.

This clonotype came up many times. The V and J genes are TRBV28 and TRBJ2-7, with 9 bases aligning to TRBD1. The CDR3 covers 15 residues. V lost 7 bases and J lost 3; bases outside the gene matches: 10. Germline CDR1 and CDR2: MDHEN and SYDVKM. The CDR3 reads CASKYRDREYYEQYF. CDR3 nucleotides: TGTGCCAGCAAATACCGGGACAGGGAATACTACGAGCAGTACTTC.

This clonotype was observed many times. The chain is built from TRBV14 and TRBJ2-7; 9 nucleotides line up with TRBD1. Germline V lookup: CDR1 SGHDN, CDR2 FVKESK. The junction had 5 bases not matched to a gene; V was cut back by 5 bases and J by 0 bases. This CDR3 has 15 amino acids. The CDR3 nucleotides read TGTGCCAGCAGCTACGGACAGGGGCCCTCCTACGAGCAGTACTTC. Its translation is CASSYGQGPSYEQYF.

The chain links TRBV4-2 to TRBJ1-4, with a tentative D call TRBD1 (6 bases). The germline CDR1 and CDR2 sequences are LGHNA and YNFKEQ. V shed 1 base and J shed 7 bases, with 13 bases lying between them. This CDR3 is 15 amino acids long. CDR3 nucleotides: TGTGCCAGCAGCCAAGCTGCGGCCAGGGGTGAAAAACTGTTTTTT. Translating it yields CASSQAAARGEKLFF.

This clonotype showed up many times. The chain uses TRBV5-1 and TRBJ1-2; a possible D gene is TRBD1 (6 bases). With 7 bases removed from V and 6 bases from J, the gap between germline ends came to 16 bases. This CDR3 contains 13 residues. Per the germline V gene, CDR1 is SGHRS and CDR2 is YFSETQ. The CDR3 region is CASSPGEQHGYTF. The CDR3 DNA reads as TGCGCCAGCTCCCCAGGGGAACAACATGGCTACACCTTC.